This passage covers 8 T cell receptor beta chains from one sample sequenced in a study of blood T cell repertoires in COVID-19. Generated by immunoSEQ multiplex PCR, the TCRdb table keeps only in-frame clones and is missing some. The sample contains around 220,000 clones, approximately 84% of which appear only once. Input material: peripheral blood. The receptors here all came from a man aged 45-60 years with acute or convalescent COVID-19.

This chain links TRBV16 with TRBJ1-5; perhaps TRBD1 as D (5 bases). The CDR3 runs 15 residues. Looked up from germline, CDR1 is KGHSY and CDR2 is FQNENV. V lost 3 bases and J 0 bases, leaving 9 bases between the germline ends. The CDR3 DNA is TGTGCCAGCAGCCACAACAGGTATAGCAATCAGCCCCAGCATTTT. It translates to CASSHNRYSNQPQHF.

V gene TRBV2 combines with J gene TRBJ2-3, with TRBD2 matching 7 bases. Per the germline V gene, CDR1 is SNHLY and CDR2 is FYNNEI. V dropped 5 bases and J dropped 4; count of bases not matched to a gene: 6. The CDR3 is 14 residues long. CDR3 nucleotides: TGTGCCAGCAGTAGACTAGCTTCAGCAGATACGCAGTATTTT. It is translated as CASSRLASADTQYF.

V usage is TRBV7-6 and J usage is TRBJ1-6; perhaps TRBD1 as D (5 bases). With 4 bases removed from V and 5 bases from J, the gap between germline ends came to 15 bases. Germline-derived CDR1 and CDR2 are SGHVS and FNYEAQ. The CDR3 covers 16 residues. CDR3 loop: CASSWGTSGDNSPLHF. Here the CDR3 DNA reads TGTGCCAGCAGCTGGGGGACTTCGGGGGATAATTCACCCCTCCACTTT.

This clone has a single count. The chain has TRBV2 and TRBJ1-5; weak D call: TRBD1 (5 bases). Germline V gives CDR1 SNHLY, CDR2 FYNNEI. Trimming removed 6 bases at V and 6 bases at J, with 18 bases between. This CDR3 is built from 15 residues. CDR3 DNA: TGTGCCAGCAGCCCTACCTCCAGGGCTGTTCAGCCCCAGCATTTT. This gives the protein CASSPTSRAVQPQHF.

This sequence joins TRBV5-1 and TRBJ1-3; D call uncertain. V lost 0 bases and J lost 0, with 7 bases in between. This CDR3 has 15 residues. Germline V gene lookup returns CDR1 SGHRS and CDR2 YFSETQ. CDR3 loop: CASSLGATSGNTIYF. CDR3 nucleotides: TGCGCCAGCAGCTTGGGAGCTACCTCTGGAAACACCATATATTTT.

This sequence joins TRBV7-9 and TRBJ2-1; TRBD1 matches at 9 bases. Germline V gene data show CDR1 as SEHNR and CDR2 as FQNEAQ (reference sequence). V gave up 5 bases and J gave up 4 bases; unmatched junction bases: 6. This CDR3 is 15 amino acids long. The CDR3 nucleotides read TGTGCCAGCAGCCGGGACAGGGATTTTTACAATGAGCAGTTCTTC. It codes for CASSRDRDFYNEQFF.

This clone came up a few times. The V gene is TRBV5-1, the J gene TRBJ1-1, with 9 bases matching TRBD1. This CDR3 is 13 amino acids long. The junction had 4 bases not matched to a gene; V was cut back by 0 bases and J by 10 bases. CDR1 is SGHRS, CDR2 YFSETQ, per germline. The CDR3 reads CASSLGQGERAFF. The CDR3 DNA sequence: TGCGCCAGCAGCTTGGGACAGGGGGAGAGAGCTTTCTTT. The full variable domain, in which reference TRBV5-1 and TRBJ1-1 provide the parts outside the CDR3, is KAGVTQTPRYLIKTRGQQVTLSCSPISGHRSVSWYQQTPGQGLQFLFEYFSETQRNKGNFPGRFSGRQFSNSRSEMNVSTLELGDSALYLCASSLGQGERAFFGQGTRLTVV.

The gene calls are TRBV7-2 and TRBJ1-2; D perhaps matches TRBD1 (5 bases). This CDR3 region has 14 residues. V was cut by 0 bases and J by 7 bases, with 12 bases left in between. From germline, CDR1 is SGHTA and CDR2 FQGNSA. In DNA, the CDR3 is TGTGCCAGCAGCTTAGCGGGGCAGGGAAGTGGCTACACCTTC. This encodes CASSLAGQGSGYTF.